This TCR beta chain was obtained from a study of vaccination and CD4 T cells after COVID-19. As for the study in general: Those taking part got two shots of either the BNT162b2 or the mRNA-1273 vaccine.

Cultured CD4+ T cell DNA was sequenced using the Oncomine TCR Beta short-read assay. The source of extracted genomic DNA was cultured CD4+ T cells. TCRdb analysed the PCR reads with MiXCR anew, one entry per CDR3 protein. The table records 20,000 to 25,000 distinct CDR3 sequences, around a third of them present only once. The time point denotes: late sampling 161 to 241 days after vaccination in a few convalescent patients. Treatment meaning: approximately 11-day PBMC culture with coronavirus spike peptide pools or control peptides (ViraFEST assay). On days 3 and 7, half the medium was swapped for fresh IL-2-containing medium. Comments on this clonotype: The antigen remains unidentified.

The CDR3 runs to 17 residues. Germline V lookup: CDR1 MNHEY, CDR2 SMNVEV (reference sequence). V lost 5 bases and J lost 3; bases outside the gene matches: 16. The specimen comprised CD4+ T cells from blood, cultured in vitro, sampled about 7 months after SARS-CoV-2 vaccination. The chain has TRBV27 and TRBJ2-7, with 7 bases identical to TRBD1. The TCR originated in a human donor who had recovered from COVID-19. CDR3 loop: CASSQGDPFQGYYEQYF. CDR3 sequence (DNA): TGTGCCAGCAGTCAGGGGGATCCGTTTCAAGGGTACTACGAGCAGTACTTC.